Presented here are 26 T cell receptor beta chains from one specimen sequenced in a study of CD8+ T cells in alopecia areata. The sequencing template was cDNA reverse transcribed from extracted RNA. The data were produced by immunoSEQ multiplex PCR, yet TCRdb's version contains in-frame clones alone and is incomplete. The table records approximately 98,000 clones, almost 60% of them present only once. Input material: CD8+ T cells sorted from blood. These TCRs come from a human donor in good health.

The gene calls are TRBV9 and TRBJ2-7, with D possibly matching TRBD1 (5 bases). The germline V and J ends were trimmed by 1 base and 3 bases, with 11 bases remaining between them. Germline CDR1 SGDLS, CDR2 YYNGEE. CDR3 length: 14 residues. The CDR3 coding sequence is TGTGCCAGCAGCGTATCCCCAGGGTTCTACGAGCAGTACTTC. Residues: CASSVSPGFYEQYF.

The chain has TRBV5-6 and TRBJ2-7, with TRBD2 identical over 7 bases. The CDR3 contains 13 residues. Trimming cost V 4 bases and J 3 bases; bases outside gene matches: 4. The germline CDR1 and CDR2 sequences are SGHDT and YYEEEE. The CDR3 DNA follows: TGTGCCAGCAGCGTCGGGACTAACTACGAGCAGTACTTC. Amino acid sequence: CASSVGTNYEQYF.

The chain is built from TRBV5-6 and TRBJ2-5, with TRBD2 as a possible D gene (6 bases). The germline gives CDR1 SGHDT, CDR2 YYEEEE. The CDR3 totals 13 residues. The V and J ends lost 4 bases and 7 bases respectively, with 14 bases between them. The CDR3 nucleotides read TGTGCCAGCAGCCGCGGGACCGCTGGGACCCAGTACTTC. Its protein product is CASSRGTAGTQYF.

V usage is TRBV5-1 and J usage is TRBJ2-6; TRBD1 agrees at 7 bases. CDR1 is SGHRS and CDR2 is YFSETQ in the germline V gene. Trimming at V came to 4 bases and at J to 0 bases, leaving 7 bases not matched to a gene. The length of the CDR3 is 17 residues. CDR3 in amino acids: CASSGSTGRSGANVLTF. The CDR3 DNA follows: TGCGCCAGCAGCGGGTCGACAGGGCGCTCTGGGGCCAACGTCCTGACTTTC.

The V gene is TRBV30, the J gene TRBJ1-6, with D hard to call. The CDR3 loop spans 15 amino acids. Trimming removed 0 bases at V and 10 bases at J, with 16 bases between. Germline V gene lookup returns CDR1 GTSNPN and CDR2 SVGIG (reference sequence). The CDR3 DNA sequence: TGTGCCTGGAGTGTTAGCGTAGCAGGAGGATCACCCCTCCACTTT. It specifies CAWSVSVAGGSPLHF.

This clone was recorded a few times. The rearrangement links TRBV5-6 to TRBJ2-7, with D perhaps TRBD1 (6 bases). From germline, CDR1 is SGHDT and CDR2 YYEEEE. This CDR3 comprises 12 residues. Trimming stripped 2 bases from V and 5 bases from J, with 8 bases between. The CDR3 DNA sequence: TGTGCCAGCAGCTTATCAGGGGACGAGCAGTACTTC. Its protein product is CASSLSGDEQYF.

With regard to this clone: The sample carries other DNA sequences with the same CDR3. The chain is built from TRBV5-6 and TRBJ2-3; TRBD1 agrees at 11 bases. The CDR3 has 14 residues. V shed 4 bases, J shed 4 bases, and the junction held 2 bases outside the gene matches. Germline loops: CDR1 SGHDT, CDR2 YYEEEE. Written as DNA, the CDR3 is TGTGCCAGCAGCCTGGGACAGGGGGCAGATACGCAGTATTTT. This codes for CASSLGQGADTQYF.

A few counts support this clone. This rearrangement joins TRBV19 to TRBJ1-2; D not resolved. Deletions cut 6 bases from V and 2 bases from J, with 7 bases between. The CDR3 sequence is 12 residues long. The germline CDR1 and CDR2 sequences are LNHDA and SQIVND (reference sequence). The CDR3 spells CASRGLNYGYTF. CDR3 bases: TGTGCCAGTAGAGGCCTGAACTATGGCTACACCTTC.

The chain links TRBV28 to TRBJ1-6; D may be TRBD1 (6 bases). CDR3 length: 16 residues. CDR1 MDHEN and CDR2 SYDVKM come from the germline V gene. Trimming cost V 6 bases and J 8 bases, with 20 bases left between them. The CDR3 sequence is CASSLPGAGVDSPLHF. In DNA, the CDR3 is TGTGCCAGCAGCCTCCCGGGGGCAGGGGTTGATTCACCCCTCCACTTT.

The chain links TRBV29-1 to TRBJ1-4; D is undetermined. V lost 7 bases and J 10 bases, leaving 13 bases between the germline ends. The CDR3 extends over 11 amino acids. The V gene's germline CDR1 is SQVTM and CDR2 ANQGSEA. The CDR3 here is CSGRLDGKLFF. The CDR3 region has the DNA TGCAGCGGCCGACTGGACGGAAAACTGTTTTTT.

CDR3 residues: CASSELGGQSLDEQFF. CDR3 in DNA: TGTGCCAGCAGCGAGCTTGGGGGACAGTCTTTAGATGAGCAGTTCTTC. The V call is TRBV9, the J call TRBJ2-1, with TRBD1 matching over 7 bases. Germline V gene sequence: CDR1 SGDLS, CDR2 YYNGEE. The V segment lost 3 bases and the J segment 8 bases; nucleotides outside the gene matches: 14. The CDR3 runs to 16 residues. The full variable domain, rest sourced from reference TRBV9 and TRBJ2-1, is DSGVTQTPKHLITATGQRVTLRCSPRSGDLSVYWYQQSLDQGLQFLIQYYNGEERAKGNILERFSAQQFPDLHSELNLSSLELGDSALYFCASSELGGQSLDEQFFGPGTRLTVL.

This chain joins TRBV6-5 and TRBJ2-2, with unresolved D. The germline V and J ends were trimmed by 6 bases and 7 bases, with 6 bases remaining between them. The CDR3 is 11 amino acids. CDR1 is MNHEY and CDR2 is SVGAGI in the germline V gene. CDR3 DNA sequence: TGTGCCAGCAGCCACCTCGGGGAGCTGTTTTTT. As protein: CASSHLGELFF.

The chain couples TRBV6-5 to TRBJ2-7; a possible D gene is TRBD1 (8 bases). Trimming removed 5 bases at V and 6 bases at J, with 20 bases between. The CDR3 extends over 15 amino acids. CDR1 MNHEY and CDR2 SVGAGI come from the germline V gene. CDR3 residues: CASSPQGARGSEQYF. In DNA form, the CDR3 reads TGTGCCAGCAGTCCCCAGGGGGCGCGGGGGTCCGAGCAGTACTTC.

In this sample, this clone turned up a few times. The rearrangement links TRBV18 to TRBJ1-2; the D is unclear. Germline V gene data show CDR1 as KGHSH and CDR2 as LQKENI. The ends were cut back, 2 bases at V and 4 bases at J, with 17 bases in the middle. This CDR3 region has 16 residues. The DNA for the CDR3 is TGTGCCAGCTCACCAAGGGCCCTTATCCACATCTATGGCTACACCTTC. Amino acids: CASSPRALIHIYGYTF.

CDR3 protein: CASSLDGGQESYEQYF. The DNA of the CDR3 is TGTGCCAGCAGTTTAGACGGGGGACAGGAATCCTACGAGCAGTACTTC. The rearrangement uses TRBV27 and TRBJ2-7; 8 bases fit TRBD1. Germline V CDR1 and CDR2: MNHEY, SMNVEV (reference sequence). V shed 2 bases, J shed 1 base, and the junction held 7 bases outside the gene matches. This CDR3 has 16 amino acids.

This clone has only a few counts. The rearrangement uses TRBV29-1 and TRBJ2-7, with 9 bases lining up with TRBD1. The V segment lost 1 base and the J segment 6 bases; nucleotides outside the gene matches: 13. This CDR3 is 16 amino acids long. In germline, CDR1 is SQVTM, CDR2 ANQGSEA. The CDR3: CSVEALPGQGEGEQYF. The DNA of the CDR3 is TGCAGCGTTGAAGCCCTGCCGGGACAGGGAGAAGGCGAGCAGTACTTC.

This clone was detected a few times. This chain links TRBV7-9 with TRBJ1-3; D perhaps matches TRBD1 (5 bases). The germline V gene has CDR1 SEHNR and CDR2 FQNEAQ (reference sequence). The V end was cut by 8 bases, the J end by 2 bases, with 10 bases between. The length of the CDR3 is 13 residues. CDR3 in amino acids: CASAEGPGNTIYF. CDR3 nucleotides: TGTGCCAGCGCAGAGGGGCCTGGAAACACCATATATTTT.

This clone was detected a few times. The chain recombines TRBV19 with TRBJ1-1; no clear D. Germline CDR1 and CDR2: LNHDA and SQIVND (reference sequence). Trimming stripped 2 bases from V and 2 bases from J, with 9 bases between. The CDR3 is made up of 14 amino acids. CDR3 coding DNA: TGTGCCAGTAGTATATTTGGCGGAAACACTGAAGCTTTCTTT. This gives the protein CASSIFGGNTEAFF.

In this sample, this clone turned up a few times. The chain recombines TRBV9 with TRBJ1-3; D may be TRBD1 (5 bases). The CDR3 extends over 15 amino acids. CDR1 and CDR2 (germline): SGDLS, YYNGEE. Trimming took off 0 bases at V and 0 bases at J, with 7 bases between the two ends. DNA for the CDR3: TGTGCCAGCAGCGTAGATGGGGGCTCTGGAAACACCATATATTTT. Residues: CASSVDGGSGNTIYF.

A few counts support this clone. V and J are TRBV5-1 and TRBJ2-7; D call uncertain. Trimming shortened V by 4 bases and J by 6 bases, and 11 bases separated the two germline ends. Per germline, CDR1 SGHRS and CDR2 YFSETQ. The CDR3 runs to 12 residues. DNA of the CDR3: TGCGCCAGCAGCCAACACCCCTCCGAGCAGTACTTC. It translates to CASSQHPSEQYF.

The chain couples TRBV5-6 to TRBJ2-7; TRBD1 might be the D (5 bases). Deletions cut 4 bases from V and 5 bases from J, with 7 bases between. Germline V gene lookup returns CDR1 SGHDT and CDR2 YYEEEE. This CDR3 contains 11 residues. The CDR3 DNA sequence: TGTGCCAGCAGCGCAGGGAACGAGCAGTACTTC. Translating it yields CASSAGNEQYF.

The chain combines TRBV5-6 with TRBJ2-4, with D possibly TRBD1 on 6 matching bases. The germline V gene has CDR1 SGHDT and CDR2 YYEEEE. The CDR3 length is 12 residues. Trimming removed 3 bases from V and 5 bases from J, with 6 bases in between. As DNA, the CDR3 is TGTGCCAGCAGCTCAGGGGAAAACATTCAGTACTTC. Translating gives CASSSGENIQYF.

On this clone itself: At one end the junction does not follow the germline gene, possibly because of a read error. The gene calls are TRBV15 and TRBJ1-5; D is possibly TRBD1 (5 bases). Germline loops: CDR1 LNHNV, CDR2 YYDKDF (reference sequence). This CDR3 is 14 amino acids long. DNA of the CDR3: TGTGCCACCAGCAGAGTTCGGGGCAAGCAGCCCCAGCATTTT. Translation: CATSRVRGKQPQHF.

The chain is built from TRBV5-6 and TRBJ2-4; D uncertain. V dropped 0 bases and J dropped 4 bases, with 2 bases sitting between them. In germline, CDR1 is SGHDT, CDR2 YYEEEE. The CDR3 is 12 residues long. CDR3 nucleotide sequence: TGTGCCAGCAGCTTGGGGAAAAACATTCAGTACTTC. This translates into CASSLGKNIQYF.

The rearrangement links TRBV5-4 to TRBJ2-5, with TRBD2 matching 8 bases. Germline CDR1 and CDR2: SGHNT and YYREEE (reference sequence). CDR3 length: 15 amino acids. Trimming cost V 4 bases and J 2 bases; bases outside gene matches: 7. CDR3 amino acids: CASSRIAGPQETQYF. The CDR3 nucleotides read TGTGCCAGCAGCCGTATAGCGGGACCACAAGAGACCCAGTACTTC.

This clone has just a few counts. The chain has TRBV19 and TRBJ1-5; 9 bases line up with TRBD1. CDR1 is LNHDA, CDR2 SQIVND, per germline (reference sequence). The length of the CDR3 is 13 residues. Germline trimming cut 6 bases from V and 4 bases from J; bases unmatched to any gene: 1. CDR3 DNA sequence: TGTGCCAGTAGAGACAGGGGGAATCAGCCCCAGCATTTT. It encodes CASRDRGNQPQHF. Drawing the rest from reference TRBV19 and TRBJ1-5, the complete variable domain is DGGITQSPKYLFRKEGQNVTLSCEQNLNHDAMYWYRQDPGQGLRLIYYSQIVNDFQKGDIAEGYSVSREKKESFPLTVTSAQKNPTAFYLCASRDRGNQPQHFGDGTRLSIL.